This T cell receptor beta chain was sequenced for a study of blood T cell repertoires in COVID-19. For the study at large: COVID-19 samples collected from the United States, Italy and Spain covered acute and convalescent phases. Sources were T cells, B-cell-depleted T cells, or PBMCs; the material itself was cDNA or gDNA.

V trimming: 1 base; J trimming: 2 bases; junction bases outside the gene matches: 4. Germline CDR1 and CDR2: SEHNR and FQNEAQ (reference sequence). The CDR3 is 17 amino acids. Under the authors' procedure: Cell counts per sample came from amplifying reference gene primers. Sequenced by immunoSEQ multiplex PCR; TCRdb stores in-frame clones only, minus some. That table furnishes V, J and clone size, whereas the DNA furnished D and trimming. The repertoire has over 200,000 clones, approximately 82% of them found once; the top ten carry roughly 7.6%. The rearrangement uses TRBV7-9 and TRBJ2-2; TRBD2 agrees at 10 bases. The sample consisted of peripheral blood. The source of this sequence is a woman aged 50 to 60 with acute or convalescent COVID-19. The CDR3 sequence: CASSLVAGGFNTGELFF. The CDR3 nucleotides are TGTGCCAGCAGCTTAGTAGCGGGAGGATTTAACACCGGGGAGCTGTTTTTT.